A selection of T cell receptor beta chains follows, all from one sample in a study of Graves' ophthalmopathy and Graves' hyperthyroidism. TCRdb reprocessed the multiplex PCR reads with MiXCR, giving one entry per CDR3 protein. Among 450,000 or so distinct CDR3 sequences listed, around 15% were seen once. The specimen sequenced was blood. These TCRs come from a woman younger than 45 with Graves' ophthalmopathy. The CDR3 runs from the conserved cysteine through the conserved F or W. The D gene is left open where the match is weak. Size tells how often a clone was seen (once, few, many) or the class of an expanded clone, and some rows leave it out.

cdr3_length clone_size j_call d_call v_call cdr3_aa cdr3_nt
15 many TRBJ1-2 - TRBV4-1 CASSPRIGDRLGYTF TGCGCCAGCAGCCCAAGGATAGGGGACCGCCTGGGCTACACCTTC
15 many TRBJ2-5 - TRBV2 CASSQGDSPQETQYF TGTGCCAGCAGTCAAGGAGACAGTCCACAAGAGACCCAGTACTTC
15 many TRBJ1-1 TRBD1 TRBV12-3/TRBV12-4 CASRSSDRRNTEAFF TGTGCCAGCAGATCCTCGGACAGGAGGAACACTGAAGCTTTCTTT
17 many TRBJ1-5 TRBD1 TRBV6-1 CASSEDGTAFSNQPQHF TGTGCCAGCAGTGAAGATGGGACAGCTTTTAGCAATCAGCCCCAGCATTTT
15 few TRBJ1-6 - TRBV6-5 CASSYSPGQGRPLHF TGTGCCAGCAGTTATTCACCGGGACAAGGCAGGCCCCTCCACTTT
15 many TRBJ1-1 - TRBV28 CASSLARWSDTEAFF TGTGCCAGCAGTTTGGCACGGTGGTCTGACACTGAAGCTTTCTTT
16 many TRBJ2-5 TRBD2 TRBV7-2 CASSSTSGQYQETQYF TGCGCCAGCAGCTCTACTAGCGGGCAGTACCAAGAGACCCAGTACTTC
14 few TRBJ2-5 - TRBV4-2 CASSQEQGRETQYF TGTGCCAGCAGCCAAGAACAGGGGAGGGAGACCCAGTACTTC
16 many TRBJ2-7 - TRBV25-1 CASSEIGGGSLYEQYF TGTGCCAGCAGTGAAATAGGGGGCGGGAGTTTGTACGAGCAGTACTTC
14 many TRBJ2-7 - TRBV11-2 CASSFSLGAYEQYF TGTGCCAGCAGCTTCTCTCTGGGGGCCTACGAGCAGTACTTC
14 many TRBJ1-5 TRBD1 TRBV19 CASRLRQGNQPQHF TGTGCCAGTAGGCTACGACAGGGGAATCAGCCCCAGCATTTT
16 few TRBJ2-2 TRBD1 TRBV6-5 CASSSHDRAPGGELFF TGTGCCAGCAGTTCCCACGACAGGGCCCCAGGGGGGGAGCTGTTTTTT
19 - TRBJ1-5 TRBD1 TRBV28 CASSSSTGGVGGSNQPQHF TGTGCCAGCAGTTCCTCGACAGGGGGCGTTGGGGGCAGCAATCAGCCCCAGCATTTT
15 many TRBJ1-1 - TRBV4-1 CASSPTREMNTEAFF TGCGCCAGCAGCCCAACCAGGGAGATGAACACTGAAGCTTTCTTT
14 many TRBJ2-5 TRBD2 TRBV28 CASRSGSWGETQYF TGTGCCAGCAGGAGCGGGAGTTGGGGAGAGACCCAGTACTTC
15 many TRBJ1-6 TRBD1 TRBV5-1 CASSLGQGNFSPLHF TGCGCCAGCAGCTTGGGACAGGGGAACTTTTCACCCCTCCACTTT
13 - TRBJ1-1 - TRBV6-1 CASSESGNSEAFF TGTGCCAGCAGTGAATCAGGGAACTCTGAAGCTTTCTTT
14 - TRBJ2-1 - TRBV12-3/TRBV12-4 CASTNTTRQFEQFF TGTGCCAGCACCAATACCACCCGACAGTTTGAGCAGTTCTTC
15 once TRBJ2-7 - TRBV28 CASSVDRAITYEQYF TGTGCCAGCAGTGTAGACAGAGCGATTACCTACGAGCAGTACTTC
14 few TRBJ2-7 - TRBV2 CASRELPARYEQYF TGTGCCAGCCGTGAGTTGCCAGCCAGGTACGAGCAGTACTTC
14 many TRBJ1-5 - TRBV2 CASRETEDYQPQHF TGTGCCAGCAGGGAGACAGAGGACTATCAGCCCCAGCATTTT
15 many TRBJ1-1 - TRBV10-1 CASSPPLSLNTEAFF TGCGCCAGCAGTCCGCCGCTTTCCCTGAACACTGAAGCTTTCTTT
14 many TRBJ2-7 TRBD1 TRBV6-2/TRBV6-3 CASKKTGEFYEQYF TGTGCCAGCAAGAAGACAGGGGAATTTTACGAGCAGTACTTC
15 many TRBJ1-1 - TRBV6-5 CASSWGVPANTEAFF TGTGCCAGCAGTTGGGGGGTCCCGGCGAACACTGAAGCTTTCTTT
15 - TRBJ2-3 - TRBV9 CASSVLARDADTQYF TGTGCCAGCAGCGTACTAGCGCGAGACGCAGATACGCAGTATTTT
15 many TRBJ1-6 TRBD1 TRBV5-1 CASSLMAGGGSPLHF TGCGCCAGCAGCTTGATGGCAGGGGGAGGTTCACCCCTCCACTTT
16 many TRBJ2-2 - TRBV24-1 CATSDQKQGFSGELFF TGTGCCACCAGTGATCAAAAACAGGGTTTCTCTGGGGAGCTGTTTTTT
15 many TRBJ2-7 TRBD2 TRBV27 CASSSDGGAKYEQYF TGTGCCAGCAGTTCGGACGGGGGGGCTAAATACGAGCAGTACTTC
16 - TRBJ2-7 TRBD2 TRBV6-4 CASSDMPAGGPYEQYF TGTGCCAGCAGTGACATGCCAGCGGGAGGGCCCTACGAGCAGTACTTC
17 - TRBJ2-5 TRBD1 TRBV28 CASSHSGTGTRGDTQYF TGTGCCAGCAGCCATTCCGGGACAGGGACTCGGGGGGATACCCAGTACTTC
15 - TRBJ2-2 - TRBV20-1 CSARDKKTNTGELFF TGCAGTGCCAGGGACAAGAAGACGAACACCGGGGAGCTGTTTTTT
14 many TRBJ1-5 - TRBV6-1 CASSPGEGGQPQHF TGTGCCAGCAGTCCAGGAGAGGGGGGGCAGCCCCAGCATTTT
14 many TRBJ1-1 - TRBV11-2 CASSSDPEDTEAFF TGTGCCAGCAGCTCAGACCCGGAGGACACTGAAGCTTTCTTT
14 many TRBJ1-1 - TRBV9 CASSPQTGTTEAFF TGTGCCAGCAGCCCCCAAACAGGAACCACTGAAGCTTTCTTT
16 many TRBJ2-6 TRBD1 TRBV11-2 CASSLGRGTGANVLTF TGTGCCAGCAGCTTGGGCAGGGGGACTGGGGCCAACGTCCTGACTTTC
16 - TRBJ1-5 - TRBV4-2 CASSLEQQHSNQPQHF TGTGCCAGCAGCCTAGAACAGCAGCATAGCAATCAGCCCCAGCATTTT
15 many TRBJ2-5 TRBD1 TRBV5-1 CASTTGTGGWETQYF TGCGCCAGCACTACCGGGACAGGGGGCTGGGAGACCCAGTACTTC
17 many TRBJ1-6 - TRBV18 CASSRTAGSSYNSPLHF TGTGCCAGCTCACGGACCGCAGGGAGCTCCTATAATTCACCCCTCCACTTT
13 many TRBJ2-7 TRBD2 TRBV28 CASRHGGAYEQYF TGTGCCAGCAGACATGGGGGGGCCTACGAGCAGTACTTC
15 many TRBJ1-5 TRBD1 TRBV24-1 CATSDTDRDNQPQHF TGTGCCACCAGTGATACTGACAGGGACAATCAGCCCCAGCATTTT
16 many TRBJ1-1 - TRBV18 CASSPSGARENTEAFF TGTGCCAGCTCACCCTCGGGAGCCAGGGAGAACACTGAAGCTTTCTTT